This record concerns one T cell receptor beta chain sequence. Its antigen is unidentified. The sample belongs to a study of cytomegalovirus exposure and HLA in healthy donors. Study-wide results and limits: Later analysis showed TCR association rates varying by HLA locus, highest for DRB1 and lowest for HLA-C. In a later analysis, TCR beta V- and J-gene trimming was associated with a missense DCLRE1C variant.

PCR amplification relied on 60 Vbeta primers (plus 13 Jbeta primers). Sequenced by immunoSEQ multiplex PCR; TCRdb stores in-frame clones only, minus some. The data contain 100,000 to 150,000 clones, over 70% of them seen just once; the ten biggest clones take up more than 3%. The CDR3 spans 19 residues. J lost 0 bases, V lost 5 bases, and 13 bases had no gene match. Germline CDR1 is MDHEN and CDR2 is SYDVKM. The TCR comes from a woman between 50 and 59 years old in good health and CMV-seronegative. The chain links TRBV28 to TRBJ2-6; 7 bases are a match to TRBD2. Sequenced input: PBMCs. CDR3 sequence (DNA): TGTGCCAGCAGTCCTGATATGGGGGGGGTGATCTCTGGGGCCAACGTCCTGACTTTC. Its translation: CASSPDMGGVISGANVLTF.